These T cell receptor beta chains were read from a single sample in a study of T-cell memory formation after mild COVID-19. TCRdb reanalysed the 5' RACE reads using MiXCR and keeps one entry per CDR3 protein. The sample comprises about 49,000 distinct CDR3 sequences, 25% to 35% of which are singletons, and roughly two fifths rests with the top ten. Sample: PBMCs or a T cell subset sorted from them (not recorded which). Source of these receptors: a man younger than 35 who had mild COVID-19 (a few samples of this study predate the infection). Cell type and time point are not known. Each CDR3 is given with its conserved first and last residue. Fields, in order: J gene, clone size, V gene, D gene, CDR3 protein, CDR3 DNA. A D gene is named only where the DNA matches it firmly. Size is omitted from some rows. Given values are once, few, many or a class for expanded clones.

J gene: TRBJ2-7; clone size: NA; V gene: TRBV7-8; D gene: NA; CDR3 protein: CASSFGESSYEQYF; CDR3 DNA: TGTGCCAGCAGCTTCGGGGAGAGCTCCTACGAGCAGTACTTC
J gene: TRBJ1-4; clone size: NA; V gene: TRBV7-2; D gene: NA; CDR3 protein: CASSRRHLNEKLFF; CDR3 DNA: TGTGCCAGCTCCCGACGGCACTTAAATGAAAAACTGTTTTTT
J gene: TRBJ1-1; clone size: once; V gene: TRBV29-1; D gene: NA; CDR3 protein: CSVVGVNTEAFF; CDR3 DNA: TGCAGCGTCGTAGGAGTGAACACTGAAGCTTTCTTT
J gene: TRBJ1-1; clone size: NA; V gene: TRBV7-2; D gene: TRBD1; CDR3 protein: CASSTRTGGNTEAFF; CDR3 DNA: TGTGCCAGCAGCACCCGGACAGGAGGGAACACTGAAGCTTTCTTT
J gene: TRBJ1-3; clone size: NA; V gene: TRBV5-3; D gene: NA; CDR3 protein: CARSLEGPVSGNTIYF; CDR3 DNA: TGTGCCAGAAGCTTGGAAGGTCCGGTCTCTGGAAACACCATATATTTT
J gene: TRBJ1-3; clone size: NA; V gene: TRBV6-5; D gene: NA; CDR3 protein: CASSYAGENTIYF; CDR3 DNA: TGTGCCAGCAGTTACGCAGGGGAGAACACCATATATTTT
J gene: TRBJ2-2; clone size: NA; V gene: TRBV4-3; D gene: TRBD1; CDR3 protein: CASSQDTKDRDTGELFF; CDR3 DNA: TGCGCCAGCAGCCAAGATACCAAAGACAGGGACACCGGGGAGCTGTTTTTT
J gene: TRBJ2-1; clone size: NA; V gene: TRBV24-1; D gene: NA; CDR3 protein: CATSGSGKPTNEQFF; CDR3 DNA: TGTGCCACCAGTGGATCGGGCAAGCCCACCAATGAGCAGTTCTTC
J gene: TRBJ1-5; clone size: NA; V gene: TRBV7-9; D gene: NA; CDR3 protein: CASSRGEGNQPQHF; CDR3 DNA: TGTGCCAGCAGCAGGGGCGAGGGAAATCAGCCCCAGCATTTT
J gene: TRBJ2-6; clone size: few; V gene: TRBV18; D gene: TRBD1; CDR3 protein: CASSPPPGQGWSGANVLTF; CDR3 DNA: TGTGCCAGCTCACCACCCCCAGGACAGGGGTGGTCTGGGGCCAACGTCCTGACTTTC
J gene: TRBJ2-1; clone size: few; V gene: TRBV11-2; D gene: NA; CDR3 protein: CASNPTPTTGYNEQFF; CDR3 DNA: TGTGCCAGCAACCCAACTCCCACCACAGGGTACAATGAGCAGTTCTTC
J gene: TRBJ1-2; clone size: NA; V gene: TRBV5-6; D gene: NA; CDR3 protein: CASSFGTVRGYTF; CDR3 DNA: TGTGCCAGCAGCTTCGGAACAGTTCGGGGCTACACCTTC
J gene: TRBJ2-5; clone size: NA; V gene: TRBV19; D gene: NA; CDR3 protein: CASSPRWGKGQETQYF; CDR3 DNA: TGTGCCAGTAGTCCCCGATGGGGTAAGGGCCAAGAGACCCAGTACTTC
J gene: TRBJ2-7; clone size: NA; V gene: TRBV4-3; D gene: NA; CDR3 protein: CASSPGGAREQYF; CDR3 DNA: TGCGCCAGCAGCCCAGGGGGGGCTAGAGAGCAGTACTTC
J gene: TRBJ1-4; clone size: NA; V gene: TRBV7-9; D gene: NA; CDR3 protein: CASSPDTSSEKLFF; CDR3 DNA: TGTGCCAGCAGCCCCGACACCTCTTCCGAAAAACTGTTTTTT
J gene: TRBJ1-1; clone size: NA; V gene: TRBV12-3/TRBV12-4; D gene: NA; CDR3 protein: CASRDQEKAEAFF; CDR3 DNA: TGTGCCAGCAGAGATCAGGAAAAAGCTGAAGCTTTCTTT
J gene: TRBJ1-5; clone size: NA; V gene: TRBV11-2; D gene: NA; CDR3 protein: CASSLGTSGFDQPQHF; CDR3 DNA: TGTGCCAGCAGCTTGGGGACAAGTGGGTTTGATCAGCCCCAGCATTTT
J gene: TRBJ1-1; clone size: NA; V gene: TRBV6-2/TRBV6-3; D gene: NA; CDR3 protein: CASKGVNTEAFF; CDR3 DNA: TGTGCCAGCAAAGGAGTGAACACTGAAGCTTTCTTT
J gene: TRBJ2-2; clone size: few; V gene: TRBV7-9; D gene: NA; CDR3 protein: CASSSSIRHSANTGELFF; CDR3 DNA: TGTGCCAGCAGCTCTAGCATTCGACACTCAGCCAACACCGGGGAGCTGTTTTTT
J gene: TRBJ2-5; clone size: many; V gene: TRBV7-6; D gene: TRBD1; CDR3 protein: CASSFMGQGAWETQYF; CDR3 DNA: TGTGCCAGCAGCTTTATGGGACAGGGGGCTTGGGAGACCCAGTACTTC
J gene: TRBJ1-2; clone size: NA; V gene: TRBV20-1; D gene: TRBD1; CDR3 protein: CSAPRGGIYGYTF; CDR3 DNA: TGCAGTGCCCCGCGAGGGGGCATCTATGGCTACACCTTC
J gene: TRBJ2-5; clone size: few; V gene: TRBV4-1; D gene: NA; CDR3 protein: CASSPGTPQETQYF; CDR3 DNA: TGCGCCAGCAGCCCAGGGACACCACAAGAGACCCAGTACTTC
J gene: TRBJ2-5; clone size: NA; V gene: TRBV11-2; D gene: TRBD2; CDR3 protein: CASSFVTSGGEETQYF; CDR3 DNA: TGTGCCAGCAGCTTTGTGACTAGCGGGGGGGAAGAGACCCAGTACTTC
J gene: TRBJ2-1; clone size: NA; V gene: TRBV4-1; D gene: NA; CDR3 protein: CASSQEGGGYYNEQFF; CDR3 DNA: TGCGCCAGCAGCCAAGAAGGCGGTGGGTACTACAATGAGCAGTTCTTC
J gene: TRBJ2-1; clone size: few; V gene: TRBV15; D gene: NA; CDR3 protein: CATSEGVTYNEQFF; CDR3 DNA: TGTGCCACCAGCGAAGGGGTTACCTACAATGAGCAGTTCTTC
J gene: TRBJ2-3; clone size: NA; V gene: TRBV5-1; D gene: NA; CDR3 protein: CASGRDKPDTQYF; CDR3 DNA: TGCGCCAGCGGCCGGGACAAACCAGATACGCAGTATTTT
J gene: TRBJ1-1; clone size: NA; V gene: TRBV4-1; D gene: TRBD1; CDR3 protein: CASSQDRGAFF; CDR3 DNA: TGCGCCAGCAGCCAAGACAGGGGGGCTTTCTTT
J gene: TRBJ1-1; clone size: NA; V gene: TRBV29-1; D gene: NA; CDR3 protein: CSVVRMATEAFF; CDR3 DNA: TGCAGCGTCGTCAGGATGGCCACTGAAGCTTTCTTT
J gene: TRBJ1-2; clone size: NA; V gene: TRBV6-5; D gene: NA; CDR3 protein: CASSYSPRAYGYTF; CDR3 DNA: TGTGCCAGCAGTTACTCGCCGAGGGCCTATGGCTACACCTTC
J gene: TRBJ2-1; clone size: few; V gene: TRBV4-1; D gene: TRBD2; CDR3 protein: CASRGGGAYNEQFF; CDR3 DNA: TGCGCCTCGCGAGGTGGGGGGGCCTACAATGAGCAGTTCTTC
J gene: TRBJ1-2; clone size: few; V gene: TRBV9; D gene: NA; CDR3 protein: CASSAPGPTGYGYTF; CDR3 DNA: TGTGCCAGCAGCGCGCCGGGGCCCACCGGCTATGGCTACACCTTC
J gene: TRBJ2-5; clone size: few; V gene: TRBV15; D gene: TRBD2; CDR3 protein: CATSYSAGSQETQYF; CDR3 DNA: TGTGCCACCAGTTATTCAGCGGGGAGCCAAGAGACCCAGTACTTC
J gene: TRBJ2-1; clone size: few; V gene: TRBV24-1; D gene: NA; CDR3 protein: CATSDHSQGGYNEQFF; CDR3 DNA: TGTGCCACCAGTGACCACTCACAGGGAGGCTACAATGAGCAGTTCTTC
J gene: TRBJ2-1; clone size: few; V gene: TRBV11-2; D gene: TRBD2; CDR3 protein: CASSLQTGTSGGGQFF; CDR3 DNA: TGTGCCAGCAGCTTACAAACCGGGACTAGCGGGGGCGGACAGTTCTTC
J gene: TRBJ2-5; clone size: few; V gene: TRBV7-8; D gene: TRBD1; CDR3 protein: CASSSPRGQGAQPQYF; CDR3 DNA: TGTGCCAGCAGCTCCCCGCGAGGACAGGGGGCGCAGCCCCAGTACTTC
J gene: TRBJ1-2; clone size: few; V gene: TRBV9; D gene: NA; CDR3 protein: CASSVEVIGYTF; CDR3 DNA: TGTGCCAGCAGCGTAGAGGTAATAGGCTACACCTTC
J gene: TRBJ1-1; clone size: NA; V gene: TRBV4-3; D gene: TRBD1; CDR3 protein: CASSQLRTGGWTEAFF; CDR3 DNA: TGCGCCAGCAGCCAACTTCGCACAGGGGGCTGGACTGAAGCTTTCTTT
J gene: TRBJ2-5; clone size: NA; V gene: TRBV11-2; D gene: NA; CDR3 protein: CASSLASGKETQYF; CDR3 DNA: TGTGCCAGCAGCTTAGCGTCAGGGAAAGAGACCCAGTACTTC
J gene: TRBJ1-1; clone size: NA; V gene: TRBV4-1; D gene: NA; CDR3 protein: CASSHDGQPNTEAFF; CDR3 DNA: TGCGCCAGCAGCCACGACGGACAGCCGAACACTGAAGCTTTCTTT
J gene: TRBJ2-7; clone size: few; V gene: TRBV7-2; D gene: TRBD2; CDR3 protein: CASSFAGGTYEQYF; CDR3 DNA: TGTGCCAGCAGCTTCGCGGGGGGAACCTACGAGCAGTACTTC
J gene: TRBJ2-5; clone size: many; V gene: TRBV11-2; D gene: NA; CDR3 protein: CASSLGVGDQETQYF; CDR3 DNA: TGTGCCAGCAGCTTAGGGGTCGGGGACCAAGAGACCCAGTACTTC
J gene: TRBJ2-1; clone size: few; V gene: TRBV6-5; D gene: NA; CDR3 protein: CASHFTRGNEQFF; CDR3 DNA: TGTGCCAGCCACTTCACTAGAGGCAATGAGCAGTTCTTC
J gene: TRBJ1-2; clone size: NA; V gene: TRBV15; D gene: NA; CDR3 protein: CATSRGGTSYSHYGYTF; CDR3 DNA: TGTGCCACCAGCAGAGGGGGGACTAGTTATTCCCACTATGGCTACACCTTC
J gene: TRBJ1-5; clone size: NA; V gene: TRBV7-6; D gene: NA; CDR3 protein: CASSLAWVWGHFNQPQHF; CDR3 DNA: TGTGCCAGCAGCTTAGCGTGGGTGTGGGGACACTTCAATCAGCCCCAGCATTTT
J gene: TRBJ2-1; clone size: few; V gene: TRBV12-3/TRBV12-4; D gene: TRBD2; CDR3 protein: CASSPPGLAGNEQFF; CDR3 DNA: TGTGCCAGCAGCCCTCCGGGACTAGCCGGTAATGAGCAGTTCTTC
J gene: TRBJ2-7; clone size: NA; V gene: TRBV27; D gene: NA; CDR3 protein: CASRLTPSYEQYF; CDR3 DNA: TGTGCCAGCCGTCTTACACCTTCCTACGAGCAGTACTTC
J gene: TRBJ2-6; clone size: once; V gene: TRBV6-4; D gene: NA; CDR3 protein: CASSRASGANVLTF; CDR3 DNA: TGTGCCAGCAGCCGGGCGTCTGGGGCCAACGTCCTGACTTTC
J gene: TRBJ2-7; clone size: NA; V gene: TRBV12-2; D gene: NA; CDR3 protein: CASRQRGGSGGFYEQYF; CDR3 DNA: TGTGCAAGTCGCCAAAGGGGGGGGTCAGGGGGCTTTTACGAGCAGTACTTC
J gene: TRBJ1-1; clone size: NA; V gene: TRBV5-1; D gene: NA; CDR3 protein: CASSFPVGGTEAFF; CDR3 DNA: TGCGCCAGCAGCTTTCCGGTAGGAGGCACTGAAGCTTTCTTT
J gene: TRBJ2-5; clone size: NA; V gene: TRBV20-1; D gene: TRBD2; CDR3 protein: CSARGALAGGRQETQYF; CDR3 DNA: TGCAGTGCTAGAGGTGCCCTAGCGGGGGGCCGCCAAGAGACCCAGTACTTC
J gene: TRBJ1-1; clone size: NA; V gene: TRBV27; D gene: TRBD1; CDR3 protein: CASSSRTGGTAEAFF; CDR3 DNA: TGTGCCAGCAGTTCCAGGACAGGCGGAACGGCTGAAGCTTTCTTT
J gene: TRBJ2-2; clone size: few; V gene: TRBV4-1; D gene: TRBD1; CDR3 protein: CASRTGGNTGELFF; CDR3 DNA: TGCGCCAGCAGGACAGGGGGGAACACCGGGGAGCTGTTTTTT
J gene: TRBJ2-7; clone size: few; V gene: TRBV10-3; D gene: TRBD2; CDR3 protein: CAISDISGGSYEQYF; CDR3 DNA: TGTGCCATCAGTGACATCAGCGGGGGGTCCTACGAGCAGTACTTC
J gene: TRBJ2-1; clone size: NA; V gene: TRBV7-9; D gene: NA; CDR3 protein: CASSTTRDEQFF; CDR3 DNA: TGTGCCAGCAGCACCACTAGGGATGAGCAGTTCTTC
J gene: TRBJ1-1; clone size: NA; V gene: TRBV19; D gene: NA; CDR3 protein: CASSIGQNTEAFF; CDR3 DNA: TGTGCCAGTAGTATCGGCCAGAACACTGAAGCTTTCTTT
J gene: TRBJ2-4; clone size: NA; V gene: TRBV29-1; D gene: NA; CDR3 protein: CSVGDGENIQYF; CDR3 DNA: TGCAGCGTCGGGGACGGAGAAAACATTCAGTACTTC
J gene: TRBJ2-1; clone size: few; V gene: TRBV7-9; D gene: NA; CDR3 protein: CASSLDLSARSSYNEQFF; CDR3 DNA: TGTGCCAGCAGCTTAGATCTTTCGGCTCGGAGCTCCTACAATGAGCAGTTCTTC
J gene: TRBJ1-1; clone size: NA; V gene: TRBV12-3/TRBV12-4; D gene: NA; CDR3 protein: CASTSWLAEAFF; CDR3 DNA: TGTGCCAGCACCTCGTGGTTAGCTGAAGCTTTCTTT
J gene: TRBJ2-7; clone size: NA; V gene: TRBV5-1; D gene: NA; CDR3 protein: CASSQGHRFSYEQYF; CDR3 DNA: TGCGCCAGCAGCCAGGGCCACAGGTTCTCCTACGAGCAGTACTTC
J gene: TRBJ2-1; clone size: NA; V gene: TRBV20-1; D gene: NA; CDR3 protein: CSASSWANEQFF; CDR3 DNA: TGCAGTGCTTCCTCCTGGGCCAATGAGCAGTTCTTC